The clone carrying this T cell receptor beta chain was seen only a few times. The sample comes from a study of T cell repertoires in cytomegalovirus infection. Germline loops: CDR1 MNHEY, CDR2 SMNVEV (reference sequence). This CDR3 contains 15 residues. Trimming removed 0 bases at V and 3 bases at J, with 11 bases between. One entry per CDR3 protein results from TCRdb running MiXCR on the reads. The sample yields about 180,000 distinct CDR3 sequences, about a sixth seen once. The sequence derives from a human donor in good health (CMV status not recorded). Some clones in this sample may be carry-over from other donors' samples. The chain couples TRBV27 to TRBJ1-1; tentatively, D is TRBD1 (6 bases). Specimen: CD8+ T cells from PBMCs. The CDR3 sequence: CASSLSARGYTEAFF. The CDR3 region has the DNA TGTGCCAGCAGTTTATCGGCCAGGGGATACACTGAAGCTTTCTTT.